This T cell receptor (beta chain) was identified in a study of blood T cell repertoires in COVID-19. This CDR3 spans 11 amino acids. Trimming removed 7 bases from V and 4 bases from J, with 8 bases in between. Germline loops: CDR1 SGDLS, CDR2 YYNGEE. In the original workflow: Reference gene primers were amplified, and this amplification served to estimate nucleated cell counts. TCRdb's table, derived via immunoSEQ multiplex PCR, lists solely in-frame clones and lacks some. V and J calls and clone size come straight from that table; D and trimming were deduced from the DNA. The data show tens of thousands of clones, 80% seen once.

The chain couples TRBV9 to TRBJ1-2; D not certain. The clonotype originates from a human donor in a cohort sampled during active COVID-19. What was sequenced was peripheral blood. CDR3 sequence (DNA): TGTGCCAGCGGAGTGCGCTATGGCTACACCTTC. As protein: CASGVRYGYTF.